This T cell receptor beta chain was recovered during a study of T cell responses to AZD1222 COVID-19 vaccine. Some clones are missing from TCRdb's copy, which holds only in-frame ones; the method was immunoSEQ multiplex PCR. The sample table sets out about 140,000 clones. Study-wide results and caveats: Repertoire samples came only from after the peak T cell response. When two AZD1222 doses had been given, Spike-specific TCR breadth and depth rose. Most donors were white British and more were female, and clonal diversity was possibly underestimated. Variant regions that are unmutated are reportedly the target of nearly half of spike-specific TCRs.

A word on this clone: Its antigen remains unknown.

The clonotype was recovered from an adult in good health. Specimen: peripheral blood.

Written as DNA, the CDR3 is TGTGCCAGCAGTGCAGGGAAGTATGGCTACACCTTC. Protein sequence: CASSAGKYGYTF. The chain recombines TRBV28 with TRBJ1-2; D may be TRBD1 (5 bases). Per germline, CDR1 MDHEN and CDR2 SYDVKM. The CDR3 is made up of 12 amino acids. Trimming pared 5 bases from V and 5 bases from J, leaving 9 bases between.